The 28 T cell receptor beta chains below all came from one sample that was sequenced in a study of CD8+ T cells in alopecia areata. Treatment reported: oral pan-JAK inhibitor, 5-10 mg twice daily. Once RNA had been extracted, it was reverse transcribed into cDNA to act as the sequencing template. Assay used: immunoSEQ multiplex PCR; TCRdb lists only in-frame clones, some missing. The sample includes some 200,000 clones, 58% seen only once; the top ten take 5.5%. Here the sequenced sample was CD4+ T cells sorted from blood, taken at week 24, from a patient treated with tofacitinib. These receptors were collected from a human donor with alopecia areata.

This clone was counted at least ten times. J is TRBJ2-7 and V is TRBV2; 9 positions agree with TRBD2. CDR3 length: 14 amino acids. V gave up 3 bases and J gave up 2 bases; unmatched junction bases: 2. CDR1 and CDR2 from the germline V gene are SNHLY and FYNNEI. For the CDR3, the DNA is TGTGCCAGCAGTGATAGCGGGGGAACCTACGAGCAGTACTTC. Its protein product is CASSDSGGTYEQYF.

This clone was detected once. The chain joins TRBV30 to TRBJ2-7; D remains unclear. This CDR3 has 14 residues. Trimming left V 0 bases short and J 0 bases short, with 9 bases between. Germline CDR1 reads GTSNPN; CDR2 reads SVGIG (reference sequence). This CDR3 is CAWSVPPLSYEQYF. Here the CDR3 DNA reads TGTGCCTGGAGTGTCCCCCCCCTCTCCTACGAGCAGTACTTC.

The chain carries TRBV30 and TRBJ1-2; 7 bases line up with TRBD1. V shed 2 bases, J shed 4 bases, and the junction held 7 bases outside the gene matches. Germline V gives CDR1 GTSNPN, CDR2 SVGIG (reference sequence). There are 14 residues in the CDR3. The chain's CDR3 is CAWSRFRDSYGYTF. The CDR3 nucleotides are TGTGCCTGGAGTCGGTTCCGGGACAGCTATGGCTACACCTTC.

The gene calls are TRBV7-2 and TRBJ1-2, with unresolved D. Per germline, CDR1 SGHTA and CDR2 FQGNSA. V lost 2 bases and J lost 0, with 4 bases in between. This CDR3 comprises 13 residues. The CDR3 bases are TGTGCCAGCAGCTTAAGTGCTAACTATGGCTACACCTTC. It translates to CASSLSANYGYTF.

The chain couples TRBV6-5 to TRBJ2-3; the D gene is possibly TRBD1 (6 bases). Trimming stripped 6 bases from V and 0 bases from J, with 13 bases between. CDR1 MNHEY and CDR2 SVGAGI come from the germline V gene. The CDR3 is 15 amino acids. In DNA, the CDR3 is TGTGCCAGCAGCCCCCCAGGGGCTAGCACAGATACGCAGTATTTT. It yields the protein CASSPPGASTDTQYF.

For the CDR3, the DNA is TGTGCCAGCAGTGCCTCCCAAACTCGCGGGTACACCTTC. This codes for CASSASQTRGYTF. The rearrangement joins TRBV6-5 to TRBJ1-2; no firm D call. V lost 5 bases, J lost 11 bases, and 18 bases lay in between. Germline assignment: CDR1 MNHEY and CDR2 SVGAGI. This CDR3 spans 13 amino acids.

The CDR3 reads CATLGAPTYEQYF. CDR3 DNA: TGTGCCACCTTGGGAGCGCCAACCTACGAGCAGTACTTC. This sequence joins TRBV28 and TRBJ2-7; D might be TRBD2 (5 bases). CDR3 length equals 13 residues. CDR1 and CDR2 from the germline V gene are MDHEN and SYDVKM. The V end lost 10 bases, the J end lost 2 bases, and 15 bases lay between the germline ends.

V is TRBV29-1 and J is TRBJ2-3, with a tentative D call TRBD1 (6 bases). CDR3 length: 12 amino acids. Per germline, CDR1 SQVTM and CDR2 ANQGSEA. V lost 7 bases and J 2 bases, leaving 10 bases between the germline ends. CDR3 region: CSAGQPTDTQYF. The CDR3 DNA is TGCAGCGCTGGACAGCCCACAGATACGCAGTATTTT.

This sequence joins TRBV5-6 and TRBJ1-5; D unclear. Germline loops: CDR1 SGHDT, CDR2 YYEEEE. The CDR3 spans 12 residues. V was shortened by 0 bases and J by 9 bases, with 7 bases between the two germline ends. The CDR3 DNA follows: TGTGCCAGCAGCTTGGCGCGGGGGCCCCAGCATTTT. It translates to CASSLARGPQHF.

This clone has at least ten counts. The chain employs TRBV6-1 and TRBJ2-5; weak D call: TRBD2 (6 bases). The CDR3 runs 15 residues. The V gene's germline CDR1 is MNHNS and CDR2 SASEGT. V lost 5 bases and J 7 bases, leaving 20 bases between the germline ends. The CDR3 nucleotides are TGTGCCAGCAGTTCTCTCACGGGCCGGCGGGGGACCCAGTACTTC. It encodes CASSSLTGRRGTQYF.

This chain links TRBV4-3 with TRBJ2-2; 13 bases fit TRBD2. The CDR3 runs 15 residues. Germline-derived CDR1 and CDR2 are LGHNA and YSLEER. The trim removed 3 bases at V and 6 bases at J, leaving 1 base unmatched. CDR3 bases: TGCGCCAGCAGCCACGGACTAGCGGGGGCCGGGGAGCTGTTTTTT. This codes for CASSHGLAGAGELFF.

CDR3: CASREVDTQYF. The CDR3 DNA follows: TGTGCCAGCAGGGAGGTGGATACGCAGTATTTT. V and J are TRBV2 and TRBJ2-3, with D possibly TRBD2 on 5 matching bases. The CDR3 covers 11 residues. Germline V gene data show CDR1 as SNHLY and CDR2 as FYNNEI. V lost 6 bases and J 6 bases, leaving 7 bases between the germline ends.

This sequence joins TRBV2 and TRBJ1-1; tentative D call: TRBD1 (6 bases). The length of the CDR3 is 15 residues. V lost 5 bases and J lost 1, with 14 bases in between. Germline CDR1 is SNHLY and CDR2 is FYNNEI. For the CDR3, the DNA is TGTGCCAGCAGTAACTCGGGACACTGGAACACTGAAGCTTTCTTT. Protein sequence: CASSNSGHWNTEAFF.

V is TRBV7-2 and J is TRBJ1-1, with D perhaps matching TRBD1 (5 bases). Trimming left V 3 bases short and J 6 bases short, with 8 bases between. The CDR3 is 12 amino acids. Germline V CDR1 and CDR2: SGHTA, FQGNSA. The chain's CDR3 is CASSFRGAEAFF. DNA for the CDR3: TGTGCCAGCAGCTTCCGGGGGGCTGAAGCTTTCTTT.

This clone was seen more than once but under ten times. In the same sample, other DNA sequences code for this CDR3. The chain carries TRBV7-2 and TRBJ1-5; D not certain. The CDR3 loop spans 11 amino acids. Germline V gene data show CDR1 as SGHTA and CDR2 as FQGNSA. V was clipped by 1 base and J by 9 bases, with 4 bases between them. This CDR3 is CASSLEGPQHF. CDR3 bases: TGTGCCAGCAGCTTAGAGGGGCCCCAGCATTTT.

This chain connects TRBV9 to TRBJ1-2, with 8 bases that match TRBD1. The germline V gene has CDR1 SGDLS and CDR2 YYNGEE. Trimming at V came to 4 bases and at J to 5 bases, leaving 4 bases not matched to a gene. The CDR3 is made up of 13 amino acids. CDR3 residues: CASSPRDRYGYTF. The CDR3 region has the DNA TGTGCCAGCAGCCCCCGGGACAGGTATGGCTACACCTTC.

This sequence joins TRBV29-1 and TRBJ2-5; maybe TRBD1 (5 bases). The CDR3 is 13 amino acids. The germline CDR1 and CDR2 sequences are SQVTM and ANQGSEA. V was trimmed by 7 bases and J by 5 bases, leaving 17 bases between them. CDR3 bases: TGCAGCGCGGACCCAGGGCGCGCGGAGACCCAGTACTTC. As protein: CSADPGRAETQYF.

The chain employs TRBV9 and TRBJ2-3; 10 bases agree with TRBD2. Germline CDR1 and CDR2: SGDLS and YYNGEE. This CDR3 is 15 amino acids long. With 2 bases clipped from V and 1 base from J, the junction kept 1 base outside the gene matches. The CDR3 nucleotides are TGTGCCAGCAGCGTCGGGACTAGCGGCACAGATACGCAGTATTTT. Translation gives CASSVGTSGTDTQYF.

The rearrangement uses TRBV10-3 and TRBJ2-5, with 9 bases matching TRBD2. Germline loops: CDR1 ENHRY, CDR2 SYGVKD. This CDR3 contains 13 residues. The V and J ends lost 6 bases and 2 bases, in that order; junction bases with no gene match: 1. The DNA for the CDR3 is TGTGCCATCAGGACTAGCGGACAAGAGACCCAGTACTTC. It translates to CAIRTSGQETQYF.

The chain links TRBV6-5 to TRBJ2-7; D is unresolved. The CDR3 is 15 residues long. In germline, CDR1 is MNHEY, CDR2 SVGAGI. V was trimmed by 0 bases and J by 0 bases, leaving 9 bases between them. CDR3 sequence (DNA): TGTGCCAGCAGTTACTCCAGACGCAGCTCCTACGAGCAGTACTTC. Protein product: CASSYSRRSSYEQYF.

V usage is TRBV5-1 and J usage is TRBJ2-5; 11 nucleotides match TRBD2. CDR3 length: 15 amino acids. CDR1 is SGHRS, CDR2 YFSETQ, per germline. V was pared by 7 bases and J by 4 bases, with 9 bases of the junction left unmatched. The CDR3 bases are TGCGCCAGCGCCCCTAGCGGGGGGAGACGAGAGACCCAGTACTTC. Amino acid sequence: CASAPSGGRRETQYF.

The chain joins TRBV5-1 to TRBJ2-2, with 8 bases that match TRBD1. CDR1 SGHRS and CDR2 YFSETQ come from the germline V gene. The junction had 5 bases not matched to a gene; V was cut back by 7 bases and J by 6 bases. This CDR3 has 13 amino acids. The CDR3 spells CASGTGRAGELFF. Written as DNA, the CDR3 is TGCGCCAGCGGGACAGGTCGGGCCGGGGAGCTGTTTTTT.

The chain carries TRBV5-4 and TRBJ1-4, with 8 bases aligning to TRBD1. The CDR3 is 15 residues long. The V gene end was trimmed by 2 bases and the J gene end by 6 bases; junction bases not matched to a gene: 6. Per germline, CDR1 SGHNT and CDR2 YYREEE (reference sequence). This chain's CDR3 is CASSFPGGNDEKLFF. The CDR3 DNA is TGTGCCAGCAGCTTTCCAGGGGGCAACGATGAAAAACTGTTTTTT.

The chain is built from TRBV5-1 and TRBJ2-7; D is undetermined. With 4 bases removed from V and 0 bases from J, the gap between germline ends came to 17 bases. Germline V CDR1 and CDR2: SGHRS, YFSETQ. The CDR3 totals 16 residues. The CDR3 is CASSNRSAYRSYEQYF. The CDR3 DNA follows: TGCGCCAGCAGCAATCGATCGGCCTACCGCTCCTACGAGCAGTACTTC.

V and J are TRBV11-2 and TRBJ1-5; D is uncertain. The V end was cut by 1 base, the J end by 0 bases, with 10 bases between. This CDR3 comprises 16 residues. CDR1 is SGHAT, CDR2 FQNNGV, per germline. The DNA for the CDR3 is TGTGCCAGCAGCTTAGGTTTCATGGATAGCAATCAGCCCCAGCATTTT. Residues: CASSLGFMDSNQPQHF.

The rearrangement uses TRBV27 and TRBJ2-6; D possibly corresponds to TRBD2 (5 bases). V gave up 7 bases and J gave up 4 bases, with 14 bases separating them. The CDR3 has 15 amino acids. Looked up from germline, CDR1 is MNHEY and CDR2 is SMNVEV (reference sequence). Written as DNA, the CDR3 is TGTGCCAGCATGATGTGGGGAGCGGGGGCCAACGTCCTGACTTTC. Translation gives CASMMWGAGANVLTF.

The chain joins TRBV6-6 to TRBJ2-5; 8 nucleotides agree with TRBD1. CDR1 and CDR2 (germline): MNHNY, SVGAGI (reference sequence). J gave up 5 bases and V 2 bases, and 7 bases lay outside the gene matches. The CDR3 runs 15 residues. The DNA for the CDR3 is TGTGCCAGCAGTTACGACAGGGGAGAATGGGAGACCCAGTACTTC. It is translated as CASSYDRGEWETQYF.

This clone was observed a single time. The rearrangement joins TRBV7-2 to TRBJ1-4, with TRBD1 identical over 10 bases. Germline V gene lookup returns CDR1 SGHTA and CDR2 FQGNSA. The CDR3 has 14 residues. Trimming at V came to 5 bases and at J to 8 bases, leaving 5 bases not matched to a gene. This CDR3 is CASSETGGGEKLFF. The CDR3 bases are TGTGCCAGCAGCGAGACAGGGGGCGGAGAAAAACTGTTTTTT.